This entry lists 5 T cell receptor beta chains sequenced from one sample in a study of blood T cell repertoires in COVID-19. Sequenced by immunoSEQ multiplex PCR; TCRdb stores in-frame clones only, minus some. Counted here are 150,000 to 200,000 clones, more than 70% occurring once; the ten biggest clones make up approximately 4.5%. The material sequenced was peripheral blood. The receptors here all came from a human donor in a cohort sampled during active COVID-19.

This clone has just one count. The V call is TRBV18, the J call TRBJ2-1; D is possibly TRBD1 (5 bases). Germline CDR1 and CDR2: KGHSH and LQKENI. This CDR3 is built from 15 residues. Trimming took 1 base from V and 6 from J, leaving 13 bases between them. The CDR3 sequence is CASSPLGTGGNEQFF. The CDR3 DNA reads as TGTGCCAGCTCACCACTCGGAACAGGCGGCAATGAGCAGTTCTTC.

At least ten counts were recorded for this clone. CDR3 sequence (DNA): TGTGCCAGCAGCTATCTGACAGGGGGAAATGAAAAACTGTTTTTT. Encoded protein: CASSYLTGGNEKLFF. The chain has TRBV7-9 and TRBJ1-4; the match to TRBD1 covers 9 bases. CDR1 is SEHNR, CDR2 FQNEAQ, per germline (reference sequence). The CDR3 sequence is 15 residues long. Unmatched junction bases numbered 5, after V lost 4 bases and J lost 5 bases.

This chain's CDR3 is CASSQERTVEKLFF. CDR3 bases: TGCGCCAGCAGCCAAGAACGGACAGTTGAAAAACTGTTTTTT. The chain joins TRBV4-1 to TRBJ1-4; possible D gene TRBD1, 6 bases. Trimming pared 0 bases from V and 7 bases from J, leaving 9 bases between. The CDR3 length is 14 residues. Germline CDR1 and CDR2: MGHRA and YSYEKL.

The chain couples TRBV7-8 to TRBJ2-5, with 10 bases aligning to TRBD2. Per the germline V gene, CDR1 is SGHVS and CDR2 is FQNEAQ. CDR3 size: 15 residues. J lost 4 bases, V lost 3 bases, and 5 bases had no gene match. This chain's CDR3 is CASSFKRGGPETQYF. CDR3 nucleotides: TGTGCCAGCAGCTTCAAGCGGGGGGGCCCAGAGACCCAGTACTTC.

This rearrangement joins TRBV6-5 to TRBJ1-1; no clear D. Trimming stripped 6 bases from V and 2 bases from J, with 16 bases between. This CDR3 has 15 residues. Germline V gene sequence: CDR1 MNHEY, CDR2 SVGAGI. CDR3 residues: CASRVSRGINTEAFF. DNA for the CDR3: TGTGCCAGCAGGGTTTCCCGGGGTATCAACACTGAAGCTTTCTTT.